Detailed here is one T cell receptor beta chain. Clones were sequenced by immunoSEQ multiplex PCR, and TCRdb holds only the in-frame ones, with some missing. This table has about 67,000 clones, 75% to 90% appearing once. This CDR3 is built from 19 residues. Germline V gene lookup returns CDR1 MNHEY and CDR2 SMNVEV (reference sequence). V lost 8 bases to trimming and J lost 1 base, with 27 bases between them. These data are taken from a study of OX40 agonist ivuxolimab in advanced cancers. The source is an adult with an advanced solid tumor such as melanoma, head and neck, liver or kidney cancer. The starting material was CD4+ or CD8+ T cells sorted from blood, obtained in a trial of the OX40 agonist ivuxolimab. V gene TRBV27 combines with J gene TRBJ2-1; D might be TRBD2 (6 bases). DNA of the CDR3: TGTGCCAGCGCCCGGGGGAGCGCACAAACCTCTTGGTCCTACAATGAGCAGTTCTTC. Translation: CASARGSAQTSWSYNEQFF.